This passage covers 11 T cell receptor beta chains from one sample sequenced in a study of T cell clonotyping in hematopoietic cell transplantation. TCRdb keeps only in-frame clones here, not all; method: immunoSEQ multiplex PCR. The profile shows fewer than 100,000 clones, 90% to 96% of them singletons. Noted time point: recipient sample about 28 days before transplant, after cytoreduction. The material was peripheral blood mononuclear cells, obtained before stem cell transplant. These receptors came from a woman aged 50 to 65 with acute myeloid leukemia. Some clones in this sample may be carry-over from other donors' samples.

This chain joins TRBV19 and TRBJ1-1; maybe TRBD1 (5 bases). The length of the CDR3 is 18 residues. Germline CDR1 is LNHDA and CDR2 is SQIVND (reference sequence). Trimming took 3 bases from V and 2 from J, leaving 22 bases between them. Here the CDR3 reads CASSIRPFWGEENTEAFF. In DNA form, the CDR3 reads TGTGCCAGTAGTATCCGCCCCTTCTGGGGGGAGGAAAACACTGAAGCTTTCTTT.

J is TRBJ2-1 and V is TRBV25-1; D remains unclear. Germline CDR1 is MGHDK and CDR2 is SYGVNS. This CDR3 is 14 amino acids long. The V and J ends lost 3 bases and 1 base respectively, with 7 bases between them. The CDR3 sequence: CASSETASYNEQFF. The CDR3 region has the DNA TGTGCCAGCAGTGAGACCGCTTCCTACAATGAGCAGTTCTTC. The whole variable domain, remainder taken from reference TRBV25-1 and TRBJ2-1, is EADIYQTPRYLVIGTGKKITLECSQTMGHDKMYWYQQDPGMELHLIHYSYGVNSTEKGDLSSESTVSRIRTEHFPLTLESARPSHTSQYLCASSETASYNEQFFGPGTRLTVL.

CDR3 DNA: TGTGCCTGGGCATTTGGACATTCTCGTAACTATGGCTACACCTTC. Protein product: CAWAFGHSRNYGYTF. J is TRBJ1-2 and V is TRBV30, with a possible D match to TRBD1 (5 bases). CDR3 length: 15 amino acids. With 5 bases removed from V and 1 base from J, the gap between germline ends came to 17 bases. In germline, CDR1 is GTSNPN, CDR2 SVGIG (reference sequence).

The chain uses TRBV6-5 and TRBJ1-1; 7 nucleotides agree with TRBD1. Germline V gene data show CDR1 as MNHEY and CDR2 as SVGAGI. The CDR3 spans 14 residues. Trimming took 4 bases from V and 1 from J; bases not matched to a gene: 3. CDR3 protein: CASSSDRRNTEAFF. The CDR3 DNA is TGTGCCAGCAGTTCGGACAGGAGGAACACTGAAGCTTTCTTT.

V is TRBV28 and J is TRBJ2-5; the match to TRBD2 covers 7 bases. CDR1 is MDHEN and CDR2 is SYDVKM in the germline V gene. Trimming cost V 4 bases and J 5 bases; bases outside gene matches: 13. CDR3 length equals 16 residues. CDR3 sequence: CASSSYGRWEGETQYF. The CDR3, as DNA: TGTGCCAGCAGTTCATACGGGAGGTGGGAGGGGGAGACCCAGTACTTC.

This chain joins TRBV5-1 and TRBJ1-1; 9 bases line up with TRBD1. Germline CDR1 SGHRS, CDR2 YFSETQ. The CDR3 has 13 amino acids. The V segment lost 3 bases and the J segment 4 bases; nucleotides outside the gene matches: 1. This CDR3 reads CASSWGQGTEAFF. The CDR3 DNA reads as TGCGCCAGCAGCTGGGGACAGGGCACTGAAGCTTTCTTT.

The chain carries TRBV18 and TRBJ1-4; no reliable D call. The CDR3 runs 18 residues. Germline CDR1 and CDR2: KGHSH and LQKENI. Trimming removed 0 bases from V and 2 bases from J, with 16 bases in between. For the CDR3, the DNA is TGTGCCAGCTCACCACCAGGGCCCCGAGAGGGTACTAATGAAAAACTGTTTTTT. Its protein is CASSPPGPREGTNEKLFF.

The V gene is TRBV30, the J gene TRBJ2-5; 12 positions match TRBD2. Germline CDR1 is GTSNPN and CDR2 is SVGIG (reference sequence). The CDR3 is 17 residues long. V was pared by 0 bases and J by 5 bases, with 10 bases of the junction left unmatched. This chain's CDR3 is CAWSVNLAGGPRETQYF. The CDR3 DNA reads TGTGCCTGGAGTGTGAATCTAGCGGGAGGGCCGCGGGAGACCCAGTACTTC.

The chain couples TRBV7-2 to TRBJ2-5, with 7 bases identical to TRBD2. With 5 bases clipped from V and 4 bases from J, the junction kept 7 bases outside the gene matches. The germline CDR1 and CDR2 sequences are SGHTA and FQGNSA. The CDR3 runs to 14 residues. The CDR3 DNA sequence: TGTGCCAGCAGCGCCGGGACTACTCCAGAGACCCAGTACTTC. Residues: CASSAGTTPETQYF.

The CDR3 is CAGDSWGSPLHF. CDR3 coding DNA: TGTGCTGGGGACAGTTGGGGTTCACCCCTCCACTTT. The gene calls are TRBV30 and TRBJ1-6; 7 bases are a match to TRBD1. The CDR3 consists of 12 residues. The germline CDR1 and CDR2 sequences are GTSNPN and SVGIG (reference sequence).

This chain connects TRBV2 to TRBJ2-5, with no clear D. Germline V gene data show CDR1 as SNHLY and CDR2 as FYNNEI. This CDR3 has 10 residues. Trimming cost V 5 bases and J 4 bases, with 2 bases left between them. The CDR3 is CASSLETQYF. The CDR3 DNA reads TGTGCCAGCAGTCTAGAGACCCAGTACTTC.